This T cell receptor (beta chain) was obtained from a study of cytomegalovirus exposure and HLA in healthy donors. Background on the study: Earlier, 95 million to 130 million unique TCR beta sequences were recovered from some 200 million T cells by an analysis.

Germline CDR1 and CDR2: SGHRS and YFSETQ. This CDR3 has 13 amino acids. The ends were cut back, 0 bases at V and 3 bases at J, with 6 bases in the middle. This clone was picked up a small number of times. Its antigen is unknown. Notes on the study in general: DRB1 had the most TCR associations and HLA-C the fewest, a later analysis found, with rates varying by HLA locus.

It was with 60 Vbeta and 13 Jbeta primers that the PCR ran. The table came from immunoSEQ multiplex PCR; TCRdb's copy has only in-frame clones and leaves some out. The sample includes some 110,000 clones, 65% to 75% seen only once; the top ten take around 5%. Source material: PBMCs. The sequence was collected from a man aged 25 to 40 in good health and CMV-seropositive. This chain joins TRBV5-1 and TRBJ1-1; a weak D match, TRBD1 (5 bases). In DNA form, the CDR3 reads TGCGCCAGCAGCTTGGCAGGGTACACTGAAGCTTTCTTT. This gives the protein CASSLAGYTEAFF.